This T cell receptor beta chain was captured by sequencing in a study of blood T cell repertoires in COVID-19. Study summary: The United States, Italy and Spain supplied acute and convalescent COVID-19 samples.

The length of the CDR3 is 13 residues. CDR1 GTSNPN and CDR2 SVGIG come from the germline V gene (reference sequence). Trimming cost V 0 bases and J 8 bases, with 14 bases left between them. Assay: immunoSEQ multiplex PCR; the TCRdb copy retains only in-frame clones and omits some. The sample shows fewer than 100,000 clones, over 75% of them seen only once. The sequenced material came from peripheral blood. This sequence joins TRBV30 and TRBJ2-7; TRBD1 might be the D (6 bases). This TCR was sampled from a man in his fifties or sixties with acute or convalescent COVID-19. CDR3 sequence: CAWSVGVTGQQYF. The CDR3 DNA reads TGTGCCTGGAGTGTCGGTGTGACAGGCCAGCAGTACTTC.